The present T cell receptor (beta chain) was sequenced within a study of cytomegalovirus exposure and HLA in healthy donors. In the study overall: Earlier results showed roughly 120 million unique TCR beta sequences derived from about 179 million T cells. Study observations and caveats: In a later analysis, at a false discovery rate of 0.05, about 15,000 TCR beta sequences were associated with HLA alleles.

Use of 60 Vbeta and 13 Jbeta primers characterized the PCR. TCRdb keeps only in-frame clones here, not all; method: immunoSEQ multiplex PCR. This sample has under 200,000 clones, with roughly 80% found just once. As regards this clone: As yet, its antigen is unknown.

Germline V gene sequence: CDR1 ENHRY, CDR2 SYGVKD. The CDR3 totals 16 residues. Trimming at V came to 4 bases and at J to 0 bases, leaving 5 bases not matched to a gene. The chain has TRBV10-3 and TRBJ1-2; 10 bases agree with TRBD1. This TCR derives from a man over 45 in good health and CMV-seronegative. Specimen: PBMCs. The CDR3 sequence is CAISVRDRGSNYGYTF. The CDR3 DNA reads TGTGCCATCAGTGTGCGGGACAGGGGATCTAACTATGGCTACACCTTC.